The 14 T cell receptor beta chains presented below share a single source sample, sequenced in a study of shared T cell receptors in the human thymus. The method was immunoSEQ multiplex PCR; TCRdb's version includes in-frame clones alone and lacks a portion of them. In the table there are roughly 700,000 clones, 70% to 90% of which are singletons. The same sample was also used in a study of human thymus T cells.

The sequenced material came from thymocytes. The receptors stem from a boy under three years old with a congenital heart defect.

A few counts support this clone. This chain links TRBV4-3 with TRBJ2-7; 9 bases match TRBD2. CDR3 length: 16 residues. Per the germline V gene, CDR1 is LGHNA and CDR2 is YSLEER. V lost 0 bases and J lost 2; bases outside the gene matches: 5. CDR3 protein: CASSQDGREGPYEQYF. The CDR3 DNA follows: TGCGCCAGCAGCCAAGACGGGCGGGAGGGTCCCTACGAGCAGTACTTC.

V and J are TRBV14 and TRBJ1-1; 7 bases are a match to TRBD1. The CDR3 length is 15 residues. The V and J ends lost 0 bases and 0 bases, in that order; junction bases with no gene match: 1. Germline V gene lookup returns CDR1 SGHDN and CDR2 FVKESK. This CDR3 reads CASSQEGTVNTEAFF. The CDR3 DNA sequence: TGTGCCAGCAGCCAAGAGGGGACAGTGAACACTGAAGCTTTCTTT. The whole variable domain, filled in from reference TRBV14 and TRBJ1-1, reads EAGVTQFPSHSVIEKGQTVTLRCDPISGHDNLYWYRRVMGKEIKFLLHFVKESKQDESGMPNNRFLAERTGGTYSTLKVQPAELEDSGVYFCASSQEGTVNTEAFFGQGTRLTVV.

The chain couples TRBV2 to TRBJ2-1; 13 bases fit TRBD2. Germline loops: CDR1 SNHLY, CDR2 FYNNEI. V gave up 7 bases and J gave up 7 bases; unmatched junction bases: 4. CDR3 length: 14 amino acids. The DNA of the CDR3 is TGTGCCAGCAAATCGGGACTAGCGGGGAATGAGCAGTTCTTC. It codes for CASKSGLAGNEQFF.

A single count supports this clone. The chain employs TRBV28 and TRBJ2-1; 9 nucleotides line up with TRBD2. CDR1 is MDHEN, CDR2 SYDVKM, per germline. Trimming cost V 4 bases and J 4 bases; bases outside gene matches: 14. This CDR3 is 18 amino acids long. The CDR3 loop is CASSSSGTSQEGYNEQFF. The CDR3 region has the DNA TGTGCCAGCAGTTCCTCCGGGACTAGCCAGGAGGGGTACAATGAGCAGTTCTTC.

This chain connects TRBV10-1 to TRBJ2-3; possible D gene TRBD2, 5 bases. Looked up from germline, CDR1 is WNHNN and CDR2 is SYGVQD (reference sequence). V was trimmed by 4 bases and J by 1 base, leaving 9 bases between them. The CDR3 runs to 14 residues. The CDR3 DNA reads as TGCGCCAGCAGTGCCCCGGAGGGCACAGATACGCAGTATTTT. It translates to CASSAPEGTDTQYF.

This chain connects TRBV7-7 to TRBJ1-2; TRBD1 matches at 10 bases. The CDR3 is 16 residues long. J was trimmed by 4 bases and V by 1 base; bases with no gene match: 6. Germline V gene data show CDR1 as SSHAT and CDR2 as FNYEAQ (reference sequence). The CDR3 here is CASSLGGTGVGYGYTF. The CDR3 region has the DNA TGTGCCAGCAGCTTAGGTGGGACAGGGGTAGGCTATGGCTACACCTTC.

The V and J genes are TRBV6-1 and TRBJ2-5; TRBD2 aligns across 8 bases. V gave up 10 bases and J gave up 6 bases; unmatched junction bases: 4. The CDR3 runs to 11 residues. Germline assignment: CDR1 MNHNS and CDR2 SASEGT. DNA of the CDR3: TGTGCCACCCCGGGGGGGAAGACCCAGTACTTC. This encodes CATPGGKTQYF.

A single count supports this clone. The chain combines TRBV2 with TRBJ2-5; D is perhaps TRBD2 (5 bases). The germline V gene has CDR1 SNHLY and CDR2 FYNNEI. V lost 8 bases and J lost 2, with 9 bases in between. The CDR3 runs to 12 residues. The DNA for the CDR3 is TGTGCCAGCGACCCGGGGCAAGAGACCCAGTACTTC. Amino acids: CASDPGQETQYF.

CDR3 sequence reads: CASIRTGGAGELFF. The CDR3 DNA reads TGTGCCAGCATTCGTACGGGCGGGGCCGGGGAGCTGTTTTTT. This sequence joins TRBV27 and TRBJ2-2; a possible D gene is TRBD2 (6 bases). The germline gives CDR1 MNHEY, CDR2 SMNVEV (reference sequence). The V end was cut by 7 bases, the J end by 6 bases, with 15 bases between. This CDR3 is 14 amino acids long.

CDR3 region: CASSKHRDPNYGYTF. DNA of the CDR3: TGTGCCAGCAGTAAACACAGGGACCCCAACTATGGCTACACCTTC. The chain recombines TRBV27 with TRBJ1-2; possible D gene TRBD1, 6 bases. The CDR3 extends over 15 amino acids. With 5 bases removed from V and 2 bases from J, the gap between germline ends came to 15 bases. Germline lookup yields CDR1 MNHEY and CDR2 SMNVEV (reference sequence).

This sequence joins TRBV12-2 and TRBJ2-7; TRBD2 is the table's D call, not checked against the DNA. TRBV12-2 is termed a pseudogene. The CDR3 is 15 residues long. The CDR3, as DNA: TGTGCAAGTCGCTTCGAGGCTAGCGGGCGCTACGAGCAGTACTTC. Its protein product is CASRFEASGRYEQYF.

The CDR3 reads CASTKTSWNEQFF. The CDR3 DNA sequence: TGTGCCAGCACCAAGACTAGCTGGAATGAGCAGTTCTTC. The J gene is TRBJ2-1, the V gene TRBV6-1; 7 nucleotides agree with TRBD2. The CDR3 spans 13 residues. Germline loops: CDR1 MNHNS, CDR2 SASEGT. V lost 7 bases and J lost 7; bases outside the gene matches: 7.

The chain recombines TRBV29-1 with TRBJ2-1, with 14 nucleotides matching TRBD2. Germline values: CDR1 SQVTM, CDR2 ANQGSEA. V lost 5 bases, J lost 5 bases, and 11 bases stayed unmatched. The CDR3 extends over 17 amino acids. The CDR3 region has the DNA TGCAGCGTTATCGGGACTAGCGGGAGCCCCCCAAACAATGAGCAGTTCTTC. This codes for CSVIGTSGSPPNNEQFF.

The chain has TRBV27 and TRBJ2-5; D is possibly TRBD2 (5 bases). This CDR3 comprises 14 residues. Between the trimmed V and J ends, which lost 6 bases and 11 bases, there was a span of 22 bases. Germline V lookup: CDR1 MNHEY, CDR2 SMNVEV (reference sequence). CDR3 in amino acids: CASSPRLSLGEQYF. The CDR3 coding sequence is TGTGCCAGCAGCCCACGTCTAAGTCTGGGAGAGCAGTACTTC.